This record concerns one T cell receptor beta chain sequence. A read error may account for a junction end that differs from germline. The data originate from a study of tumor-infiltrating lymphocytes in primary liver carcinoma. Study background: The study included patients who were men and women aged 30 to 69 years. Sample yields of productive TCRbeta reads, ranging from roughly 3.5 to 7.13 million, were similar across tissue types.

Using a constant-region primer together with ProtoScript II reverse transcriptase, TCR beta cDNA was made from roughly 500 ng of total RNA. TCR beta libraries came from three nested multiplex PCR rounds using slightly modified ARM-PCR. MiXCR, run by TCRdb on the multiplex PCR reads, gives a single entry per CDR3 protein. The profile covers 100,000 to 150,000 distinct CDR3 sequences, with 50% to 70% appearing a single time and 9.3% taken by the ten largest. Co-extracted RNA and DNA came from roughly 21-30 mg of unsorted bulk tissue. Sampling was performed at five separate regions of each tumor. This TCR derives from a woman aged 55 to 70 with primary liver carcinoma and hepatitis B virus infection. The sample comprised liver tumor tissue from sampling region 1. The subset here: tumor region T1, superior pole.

CDR3 amino acids: CSIEDKGRGQYF. CDR3 nucleotide sequence: TGCAGCATTGAAGACAAAGGTCGCGGGCAGTACTTC. The chain uses TRBV29-1 and TRBJ2-7; D unclear. CDR1 and CDR2 (germline): SQVTM, ANQGSEA. There are 12 residues in the CDR3.